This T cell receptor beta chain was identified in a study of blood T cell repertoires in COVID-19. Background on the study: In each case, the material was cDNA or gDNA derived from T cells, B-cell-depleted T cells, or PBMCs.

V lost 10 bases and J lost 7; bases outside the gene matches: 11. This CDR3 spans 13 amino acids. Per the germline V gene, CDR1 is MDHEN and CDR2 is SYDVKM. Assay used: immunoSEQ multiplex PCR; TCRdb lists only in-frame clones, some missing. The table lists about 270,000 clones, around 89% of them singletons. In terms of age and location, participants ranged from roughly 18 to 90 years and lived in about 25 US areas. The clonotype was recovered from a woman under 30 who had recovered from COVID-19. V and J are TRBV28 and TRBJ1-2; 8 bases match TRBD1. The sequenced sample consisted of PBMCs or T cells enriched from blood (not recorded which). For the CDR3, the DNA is TGTGCCACCGCCCTTGGACAGGGACGTGGCTACACCTTC. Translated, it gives CATALGQGRGYTF.